The 12 T cell receptor beta chains presented below share a single source sample, sequenced in a study of blood T cell repertoires in COVID-19. Sequenced by immunoSEQ multiplex PCR; TCRdb stores in-frame clones only, minus some. The table has 120,000 or so clones, around 86% seen once. Sample: peripheral blood. The source of these receptors is a man aged 60 to 69 with acute or convalescent COVID-19.

The chain employs TRBV25-1 and TRBJ2-7, with D hard to call. Germline V gene data show CDR1 as MGHDK and CDR2 as SYGVNS. V lost 5 bases to trimming and J lost 1 base, with 12 bases between them. The length of the CDR3 is 14 residues. The CDR3 loop is CASSSLGNSYEQYF. In nucleotides, the CDR3 is TGTGCCAGCAGTTCCCTAGGAAATTCCTACGAGCAGTACTTC.

The V and J genes are TRBV5-6 and TRBJ1-2; tentative D call: TRBD1 (5 bases). This CDR3 region has 15 residues. V dropped 4 bases and J dropped 4 bases, with 17 bases sitting between them. Germline values: CDR1 SGHDT, CDR2 YYEEEE. The CDR3 sequence: CASSATGGAFYGYTF. CDR3 nucleotide sequence: TGTGCCAGCAGCGCTACAGGAGGGGCCTTCTATGGCTACACCTTC.

The chain uses TRBV7-3 and TRBJ1-1, with a weak D call TRBD1 (6 bases). The CDR3 extends over 14 amino acids. Germline lookup yields CDR1 SGHTA and CDR2 FQGTGA. V gave up 5 bases and J gave up 2 bases, with 12 bases separating them. CDR3 sequence: CASSASGANTEAFF. CDR3 bases: TGTGCCAGCAGCGCCTCAGGGGCTAACACTGAAGCTTTCTTT.

The chain joins TRBV28 to TRBJ2-3; D possibly corresponds to TRBD1 (5 bases). V lost 6 bases to trimming and J lost 0 bases, with 16 bases between them. This CDR3 spans 16 amino acids. The germline CDR1 and CDR2 sequences are MDHEN and SYDVKM. The CDR3 spells CASRILSTVSTDTQYF. Here the CDR3 DNA reads TGTGCCAGCAGGATCCTTTCGACAGTTAGCACAGATACGCAGTATTTT.

The sample holds a few counts of this clone. The V call is TRBV18, the J call TRBJ1-1; D gene ambiguous. Germline V gene data show CDR1 as KGHSH and CDR2 as LQKENI. V was pared by 3 bases and J by 5 bases, with 16 bases between. The CDR3 is 15 residues long. CDR3 amino acids: CASSPNGVGGTEAFF. For the CDR3, the DNA is TGTGCCAGCTCACCTAATGGGGTCGGAGGGACTGAAGCTTTCTTT.

There are many counts of this clone. The chain links TRBV10-1 to TRBJ1-1, with TRBD1 as a possible D gene (6 bases). The CDR3 runs to 15 residues. Trimming shortened V by 2 bases and J by 2 bases, and 12 bases separated the two germline ends. The germline gives CDR1 WNHNN, CDR2 SYGVQD (reference sequence). CDR3 sequence (DNA): TGCGCCAGCAGTGAGAAGACAGGCGATAACACTGAAGCTTTCTTT. This sequence encodes CASSEKTGDNTEAFF.

The chain combines TRBV19 with TRBJ2-1, with 16 bases matching TRBD2. CDR3 size: 19 residues. The V gene's germline CDR1 is LNHDA and CDR2 SQIVND (reference sequence). V lost 4 bases to trimming and J lost 9 bases; unmatched junction nucleotides: 15. CDR3 sequence: CASSTQSPGLAGGPGEQFF. CDR3 nucleotides: TGTGCCAGTAGTACCCAATCCCCGGGACTAGCGGGAGGGCCGGGTGAGCAGTTCTTC.

The V call is TRBV6-6, the J call TRBJ1-6, with D possibly matching TRBD1 (6 bases). CDR1 is MNHNY, CDR2 SVGAGI, per germline (reference sequence). The CDR3 is 15 amino acids. Trimming left V 5 bases short and J 2 bases short, with 10 bases between. This chain's CDR3 is CASSTGITYNSPLHF. CDR3 nucleotides: TGTGCCAGCAGTACAGGGATAACCTATAATTCACCCCTCCACTTT.

The V call is TRBV6-5, the J call TRBJ1-4; 7 bases match TRBD1. CDR1 is MNHEY, CDR2 SVGAGI, per germline. J was trimmed by 8 bases and V by 11 bases; bases with no gene match: 11. This CDR3 is 13 amino acids long. The CDR3 sequence: CASNRGREEKLFF. The CDR3 DNA sequence: TGTGCCTCCAACAGGGGAAGGGAGGAAAAACTGTTTTTT.

The J gene is TRBJ2-1, the V gene TRBV27; 8 bases match TRBD2. J lost 4 bases, V lost 3 bases, and 5 bases had no gene match. The CDR3 totals 15 residues. The germline V gene has CDR1 MNHEY and CDR2 SMNVEV (reference sequence). The CDR3 here is CASSFLGGGYNEQFF. The CDR3 DNA reads as TGTGCCAGCAGTTTCCTCGGGGGGGGGTACAATGAGCAGTTCTTC.

J is TRBJ2-7 and V is TRBV5-1; TRBD2 agrees at 11 bases. This CDR3 is 14 amino acids long. The V and J ends lost 2 bases and 7 bases, in that order; junction bases with no gene match: 5. Germline CDR1 reads SGHRS; CDR2 reads YFSETQ. The CDR3 DNA reads as TGCGCCAGCAGCTTCGGACTAGCGGGCGGAGAGCAGTACTTC. This sequence encodes CASSFGLAGGEQYF.

The chain links TRBV19 to TRBJ2-3; perhaps TRBD1 as D (6 bases). This CDR3 region has 14 residues. V shed 1 base and J shed 10 bases, with 15 bases lying between them. The germline V gene encodes CDR1 LNHDA and CDR2 SQIVND (reference sequence). CDR3 nucleotides: TGTGCCAGTAGTATAGGAGGAGGACAGTTTGCGCAGTATTTT. It yields the protein CASSIGGGQFAQYF.